These T cell receptor beta chains were read from a single sample in a study of T-cell reconstitution after alpha-beta-depleted transplantation in children. Via MiXCR, TCRdb re-called the PCR reads, giving one row per CDR3 protein. The table shows over 550,000 distinct CDR3 sequences, with under 12% occurring only once. Sequenced here: PBMCs from the stem cell graft donor, sampled from the stem cell graft. The receptors were sampled from a human donor who donated a stem cell graft to a child with acute myeloid leukemia. CDR3s include the opening cysteine and the closing phenylalanine or tryptophan. A row's size may be missing; if present it is once, few, many or a size class.

j_call v_call clone_size cdr3_aa
TRBJ2-5 TRBV20-1 . CSARTGGRGGQETQYF
TRBJ2-7 TRBV29-1 many CSVEAERLDEQYF
TRBJ2-3 TRBV27 many CASRMDRASDTQYF
TRBJ2-3 TRBV12-3/TRBV12-4 many CASSLESTDTQYF
TRBJ1-2 TRBV5-6 . CASTLEGDRYGYTF
TRBJ2-5 TRBV6-6 . CATTGAETQYF
TRBJ2-1 TRBV29-1 many CSVEARQGPYNEQFF
TRBJ2-7 TRBV6-5 few CASSYSSSGPYEQYF
TRBJ2-7 TRBV11-2 few CASSLIVLAEPYEQYF
TRBJ2-7 TRBV27 many CASSGGPVYEQYF
TRBJ2-2 TRBV5-1 few CASSEGHPGKLFF
TRBJ2-7 TRBV6-9 few CASSYNKTGTTYEQYF
TRBJ2-7 TRBV27 many CASTPTGYSYEQYF
TRBJ2-5 TRBV6-5 . CASSYSSSTGMETQYF
TRBJ1-1 TRBV5-1 many CASSLLLINTEAFF
TRBJ1-2 TRBV3-1 . CASSQFLTGLAGGYTF
TRBJ2-7 TRBV24-1 many CATSDRTTSNEQYF
TRBJ2-1 TRBV9 many CASSTGVAGIYNEQFF
TRBJ2-1 TRBV7-2 many CASSPGVGRVYNEQFF
TRBJ1-5 TRBV28 many CASREGSNQPQHF
TRBJ2-1 TRBV29-1 many CSVEGNLKLAGGRLGYNEQFF
TRBJ2-3 TRBV25-1 . CASSDTRTVPDTQYF
TRBJ2-4 TRBV20-1 . CSARRGQRLDQAKNIQYF
TRBJ2-4 TRBV20-1 . CSAPGPAGALNIQYF
TRBJ2-1 TRBV7-2 few CASSLMRQGTHEQFF
TRBJ2-5 TRBV6-2/TRBV6-3 . CASSWGLGQVQETQYF
TRBJ2-2 TRBV4-1 few CASSRLGSTTGELFF
TRBJ1-6 TRBV6-1 . CASSPGPSSPLHF
TRBJ2-1 TRBV3-1 . CASSQGSLQFF
TRBJ2-7 TRBV20-1 . CSASVAGGDEQYF
TRBJ1-1 TRBV6-1 few CASSRTGTKTKNTEAFF
TRBJ2-7 TRBV5-1 few CASSRSGTTSYEQYF
TRBJ2-5 TRBV29-1 . CSVEGTGTETQYF
TRBJ1-2 TRBV20-1 . CSARVPGNYGYTF
TRBJ1-1 TRBV2 . CASSEGAGWTEAFF
TRBJ1-2 TRBV28 many CASSEGLTGQLSGYTF
TRBJ1-2 TRBV20-1 few CSARDVGNYGYTF
TRBJ2-5 TRBV29-1 many CSVGRPDREETQYF
TRBJ2-5 TRBV7-2 . CASSLGRLDQETQYF
TRBJ1-2 TRBV5-1 . CASSHETGRSNYGYTF
TRBJ2-1 TRBV27 many CASSTPLAGGFWDHNEQFF
TRBJ1-5 TRBV20-1 . CSARAEPGQGGSNQPQHF
TRBJ2-7 TRBV5-1 . CASSASTYEQYF
TRBJ2-5 TRBV11-2 . CASSQGTRAQETRYF
TRBJ1-2 TRBV29-1 . CSVEPQIRHGYTF
TRBJ2-2 TRBV24-1 . CATSDRSPGTGTYTGELFF
TRBJ2-7 TRBV29-1 . CSAKEGTGRLEQYF
TRBJ2-7 TRBV20-1 many CSARGITGASTGYEQYF
TRBJ1-1 TRBV20-1 . CSARASRGHGVAFF
TRBJ2-2 TRBV5-1 few CASSSSETGGANTGELFF
TRBJ2-1 TRBV18 . CASSAQGQKYNEQFF
TRBJ2-3 TRBV20-1 many CSTDGGATDTQYF
TRBJ2-1 TRBV5-1 many CASRNPQPVDEQFF
TRBJ1-4 TRBV2 . CASSEAGGQTNEKLFF
TRBJ2-3 TRBV7-2 many CASSFGLAPDTQYF
TRBJ1-2 TRBV25-1 few CASSGSGVYGYTF
TRBJ1-4 TRBV12-3/TRBV12-4 . CASSLTGSTNEKLFF
TRBJ2-3 TRBV7-2 . CASSSQVRHTDTQYF
TRBJ1-1 TRBV5-1 . CASSLGDRGRVGTEAFF